The 2 T cell receptor beta chains presented below share a single source sample, sequenced in a study of blood T cell repertoires in COVID-19. Profiling relied on immunoSEQ multiplex PCR, and the TCRdb table lists in-frame clones only, not all of them. The sample holds 150,000 to 200,000 clones, around four fifths seen once. Sequenced: PBMCs or T cells enriched from blood (not recorded which). The receptor set was obtained from a woman between 50 and 59 years old in a cohort exposed to, infected with or recovered from COVID-19 (not recorded which).

The rearrangement uses TRBV25-1 and TRBJ1-1, with a tentative D call TRBD1 (6 bases). The CDR3 sequence is 11 residues long. The germline gives CDR1 MGHDK, CDR2 SYGVNS. V was shortened by 5 bases and J by 11 bases, with 12 bases between the two germline ends. DNA of the CDR3: TGTGCCAGCAGTTGGGGGGGGCTTGCTTTCTTT. Residues: CASSWGGLAFF. The full variable domain, its missing parts supplied by reference TRBV25-1 and TRBJ1-1, is EADIYQTPRYLVIGTGKKITLECSQTMGHDKMYWYQQDPGMELHLIHYSYGVNSTEKGDLSSESTVSRIRTEHFPLTLESARPSHTSQYLCASSWGGLAFFGQGTRLTVV.

This chain uses TRBV30 with TRBJ1-1, with TRBD1 matching over 7 bases. In germline, CDR1 is GTSNPN, CDR2 SVGIG (reference sequence). This CDR3 has 14 residues. Trimming at V came to 5 bases and at J to 6 bases, leaving 12 bases not matched to a gene. The DNA of the CDR3 is TGTGCCTGGGACCAAGGACAGGTGGGGTCTGAAGCTTTCTTT. It encodes CAWDQGQVGSEAFF.